This T cell receptor (beta chain) is drawn from a study of blood T cell repertoires in COVID-19 (TCRdb year 2020). In terms of the full investigation: Samples from collaborators originated in the United States, Italy and Spain and spanned both the acute and convalescent phases of COVID-19. The samples were drawn from the first 160 participants of the ongoing ImmuneRACE study and from over 950 subjects provided by 6 global collaborators. The material from the prospective study consisted of cDNA or gDNA derived from T cells, B-cell-depleted T cells, or PBMCs. Where HLA class I and class II types were available, the types were taken from metadata supplied by the sample provider, not from assay-based typing. A de-identified subject ID, COVID-19 status, age in years and sex were almost always included in the sample metadata. Deeply sampled blood TCRbeta repertoires from subjects exposed to, actively infected with, or recovered from COVID-19 were included in the dataset. The repertoires were released in a freely available public database intended as a resource for research on the immune response to SARS-CoV-2. The research as a whole found: Clinical and demographic metadata were provided uncurated, with the amount varying by source and participant.

Collaborating institutions collected whole blood in K2EDTA tubes following their own protocols. For TCRbeta analysis, collaborators shipped samples as frozen whole blood, isolated PBMCs, or DNA extracted from either of those sample types. The sample holds one count of this clone. Its specific antigen is unknown. No much larger clone is present one base from it, and per-base qualities are unavailable. The immunoSEQ Assay, a bias-controlled multiplex PCR, was used to amplify TCRbeta CDR3 regions from genomic DNA. Under the source paper's analysis protocol: The number of nucleated cells in each sample was estimated from the amplification of reference gene primers within the assay. Sequence reads were collapsed and filtered to measure the absolute abundance of every unique TCRbeta CDR3 rearrangement. For each sample, productive Simpson clonality was calculated by taking the square root of Simpson's diversity index across productive rearrangements. TCRdb provides this immuneACCESS table in a form limited to in-frame rearrangements. Some clones are lacking; in checked studies, under half of them reflect an unresolved V gene, and why the rest are absent is not known. V and J calls and clone size are given by that table; D and trimming were obtained from the DNA. The sample data list approximately 320,000 clones, and around 85% of these were observed just once. The ten top clones hold around 7.2% of the sample.

The receptor's source is a human donor in a cohort sampled during active COVID-19. Sequenced sample: peripheral blood.

The CDR3 protein is CSVEGQGNGYTF. The sequenced DNA is TGCAGCGTTGAGGGACAGGGGAATGGCTACACCTTC. The sequence is built from TRBV29-1 and TRBJ1-2; the central 10 bases match TRBD1. V has 3 bases trimmed and J has 6 bases trimmed; junction bases matching no gene number 1. The germline V gene yields SQVTM for CDR1 and ANQGSEA for CDR2. The cysteine opens and the phenylalanine closes a CDR3 of 12 amino acids. Only the CDR3 part of the read is kept: 36 bases, read in frame from the first base.